A single sample gave rise to the 3 T cell receptor beta chains below, sequenced in a study of T cell changes during pregnancy in multiple sclerosis (dated by TCRdb to between 2017 and 2020). Library preparation employed the immunoSEQ multiplex PCR assay. Sourced from immuneACCESS, this table was stored by TCRdb with only in-frame sequences that have V and J called. A share of the clones is absent; for the studies checked, an unresolved V gene accounts for under half, and the remainder has no known explanation. The sample table lists about 75,000 clones, 89% of them with a count of one. The ten largest make up 0.9% of the sample. The sample was peripheral blood, taken in the first trimester of pregnancy. These receptors were collected from a female donor in good health, enrolled as a control in a pregnancy study.

V is TRBV5-1 and J is TRBJ2-2; the D gene is possibly TRBD2 (5 bases). V dropped 0 bases and J dropped 7 bases, with 7 bases sitting between them. The CDR3 length is 13 residues. Germline CDR1 is SGHRS and CDR2 is YFSETQ. Here the CDR3 DNA reads TGCGCCAGCAGCTTGGCCGAGGGCGGGGAGCTGTTTTTT. The encoded protein is CASSLAEGGELFF.

This chain links TRBV15 with TRBJ1-3; D is unresolved. Trimming left V 8 bases short and J 0 bases short, with 11 bases between. CDR1 LNHNV and CDR2 YYDKDF come from the germline V gene (reference sequence). This CDR3 is 14 amino acids long. CDR3: CATREFSSGNTIYF. For the CDR3, the DNA is TGTGCCACCCGGGAGTTTAGCTCTGGAAACACCATATATTTT. The full variable domain, completed using reference TRBV15 and TRBJ1-3, is DAMVIQNPRYQVTQFGKPVTLSCSQTLNHNVMYWYQQKSSQAPKLLFHYYDKDFNNEADTPDNFQSRRPNTSFCFLDIRSPGLGDTAMYLCATREFSSGNTIYFGEGSWLTVV.

This chain connects TRBV10-1 to TRBJ1-5; D is possibly TRBD1 (5 bases). Per the germline V gene, CDR1 is WNHNN and CDR2 is SYGVQD (reference sequence). The CDR3 consists of 15 residues. Deletions cut 0 bases from V and 3 bases from J, with 9 bases between. The CDR3 is CASSESPDTNQPQHF. The CDR3 nucleotides read TGCGCCAGCAGTGAGTCCCCGGACACCAATCAGCCCCAGCATTTT.